This TCR beta chain was identified during a study of T cell responses to AZD1222 COVID-19 vaccine. Pooled in the analysis were second doses at about 4 or about 12 weeks. The CDR3 runs to 14 residues. Germline-derived CDR1 and CDR2 are LNHDA and SQIVND (reference sequence). After removal of 6 bases from V and 8 bases from J, the junction contained 6 bases not matched to a gene. Remarks on this clone: Its target is unknown.

Assay: immunoSEQ multiplex PCR; the TCRdb copy retains only in-frame clones and omits some. The sample has about 120,000 clones; 92% are singletons. Findings of the study overall: It was only after the peak T cell response that any repertoires were sampled. Two AZD1222 doses significantly raised spike-specific TCR breadth and depth over controls.

Sequenced here: peripheral blood, sampled 28 days after the second AZD1222 dose. This TCR was sampled from an adult who received the AZD1222 COVID-19 vaccine. The chain has TRBV19 and TRBJ2-1; 11 nucleotides match TRBD1. As DNA, the CDR3 is TGTGCCAGTAGCGGACAGGGGGCGATAGATGAGCAGTTCTTC. Its protein is CASSGQGAIDEQFF.